The rows below give T cell receptor beta chains drawn from one sample of a study of monozygotic twins with inflammatory bowel disease. TCRdb reprocessed the 5' RACE reads and reports one entry per CDR3 protein, with no DNA. The repertoire shows roughly 300,000 distinct CDR3 sequences; the top ten hold over 5.5%. What was sequenced was blood. The origin of the receptors is a human donor with ulcerative colitis or Crohn's disease, or a healthy co-twin of an affected twin (not recorded which). CDR3s include the opening cysteine and the closing phenylalanine or tryptophan.

>TRBV20-1|TRBJ2-1
CSAPHLGLAGDEQFF
>TRBV5-8|TRBJ1-5
CASSPGASNQPQHF
>TRBV30|TRBJ2-7
CAWGQQGAYEQYF
>TRBV5-1|TRBJ2-2
CAGFRGRGTGELFF
>TRBV7-8|TRBJ2-2
CASSLVFLSGNTGELFF
>TRBV20-1|TRBJ1-2
CSAIHGYGYTF
>TRBV21-1|TRBJ2-7
CASSPRGENYEQYF
>TRBV2|TRBJ2-2
CASSEASGRVKGGELFF
>TRBV24-1|TRBJ2-1
CATSGALALGGEQFF
>TRBV14|TRBJ2-1
CASTGRVSSYNEQFF
>TRBV7-9|TRBJ2-1
CASTLLAGSYNEQFF
>TRBV27|TRBJ1-6
CASSNRAPTRSPLHF
>TRBV20-1|TRBJ2-1
CSASVGLAHSYNEQFF
>TRBV27|TRBJ2-1
CASSFWGNNEQFF
>TRBV18|TRBJ2-5
CASSPGLAGSETQYF
>TRBV12-3/TRBV12-4|TRBJ1-1
CASSPRSSRPEAFF
>TRBV29-1|TRBJ2-7
CSVEEGTGISYEQYF
>TRBV25-1|TRBJ2-6
CASSLDRSGSGANVLTF
>TRBV28|TRBJ2-6
CASRGNSGANVLTF
>TRBV10-1|TRBJ2-1
CASSETTSGNEQFF
>TRBV6-2/TRBV6-3|TRBJ1-5
CASSTRTVDNQPQHF
>TRBV29-1|TRBJ1-2
CSVVTREIWGYTF
>TRBV10-1|TRBJ2-7
CASSEILREWTYEQYF
>TRBV28|TRBJ2-7
CASSSGPIYEQYF
>TRBV11-2|TRBJ1-5
CASSLAGLSNQPQHF
>TRBV7-2|TRBJ1-1
CASSDKLSGGTEAFF
>TRBV6-5|TRBJ2-2
CASSLSSSGGATGELFF
>TRBV4-3|TRBJ1-4
CASSQGTGFSEKLFF
>TRBV4-3|TRBJ2-1
CASSQGTSGGNEQFF
>TRBV27|TRBJ2-3
CASSPGTKNTDTQYF
>TRBV19|TRBJ2-1
CASTETGASANNEQFF
>TRBV7-2|TRBJ2-7
CASSLQGAFAEQYF
>TRBV7-2|TRBJ1-2
CASSLASFGYTF
>TRBV20-1|TRBJ1-1
CSARDHDVGQHSGMNTEAFF
>TRBV7-2|TRBJ2-3
CASSSPQHAGGRDTQYF
>TRBV7-2|TRBJ1-6
CASSLAGANSPLHF
>TRBV5-1|TRBJ2-1
CASQRRGDEQFF
>TRBV12-3/TRBV12-4|TRBJ1-5
CASSFLEGAGNQPQHF
>TRBV5-1|TRBJ2-2
CASSLESRGNTGELFF
>TRBV10-3|TRBJ1-4
CAISEPGTAVGEKLFF
>TRBV27|TRBJ2-7
CASSLTGVSSYEQYF
>TRBV3-1|TRBJ2-3
CASSQRDTQYF
>TRBV12-3/TRBV12-4|TRBJ2-3
CAGWTGGLDTQYF
>TRBV6-6|TRBJ2-3
CASSPRGGADTQYF
>TRBV30|TRBJ2-2
CAWRSAGTGELFF
>TRBV12-3/TRBV12-4|TRBJ2-1
CASTCAGLYCEQFF
>TRBV7-2|TRBJ2-3
CASSFQPSGRAEDTQYF
>TRBV12-3/TRBV12-4|TRBJ2-5
CASSLTPGAQYF
>TRBV12-3/TRBV12-4|TRBJ1-2
CASSPFPRGRLGYTF
>TRBV20-1|TRBJ1-1
CSARVSGTNTEAFF
>TRBV11-2|TRBJ2-3
CASSSWVGGFGTDTQYF
>TRBV4-3|TRBJ1-4
CASSQEKVGKVVGKLFF
>TRBV18|TRBJ1-2
CASSPSDYYGYTF
>TRBV20-1|TRBJ1-6
CSASGTLLSTLHF